This T cell receptor beta chain was found in a study of spatial heterogeneity in lung cancer (dated by TCRdb to the late 2010s). General notes on the study: Beta-chain transcripts were consistently detected in greater numbers than alpha-chain transcripts, which likely reflects a higher abundance of beta-chain transcripts. In the raw uncorrected reads, each unique combination of TCR and UMI appeared more than ten times on average. In non-small cell lung cancer, the study quantitatively compared TCR alpha and beta repertoires across several tumor regions, matched nontumor lung, and blood. Nonsynonymous mutation counts, determined by whole-exome sequencing of tumor tissue, were related to TCR repertoire features. Both alpha and beta chains were TCR-sequenced in samples taken at surgery, namely 220 tumor regions, approximately 63 matched nontumor lung samples and roughly 56 PBMC samples. Study-wide findings and limitations: Confirming at a functional level the hypothesis that regional TCRs recognize regional mutations was considered to require additional single-cell paired TCR alpha and beta sequencing. Ubiquitous expanded tumor TCRs were detected in blood more often at tumor resection than at routine follow-up.

The time point label corresponds to: sample taken at primary tumor resection. Samples were obtained from approximately 72 patients with early-stage, untreated non-small cell lung cancer from the lung TRACERx cohort. TCR sequencing used whole RNA extracted from tumor and nontumor lung tissue, or from cryopreserved PBMC samples, without cell sorting. Patients were selected for TCR sequencing only if sufficient RNA was available from at least two tumor regions. Preparation of the library involved 5' RACE. Sequencing used a NextSeq 500. The TCR library protocol attached a unique molecular identifier to each TCR cDNA molecule to allow correction of PCR and sequencing errors. In the original analysis: TCR identification, UMI-based error correction and CDR3 extraction were performed with Decombinator tools. TCRs above a frequency of 2 per 1,000, corresponding to the top 1% of the tumor frequency distribution, were defined as expanded. Renyi diversity was calculated using the R vegan package after each repertoire was subsampled 100 times to 5,000 TCRs. CDR3 similarity networks were built from amino acid triplet string-kernel similarity, with CDR3s being connected when pairwise similarity was above 0.82. TCRdb trimmed public reads at Q25 via fastp, called clones via MiXCR and kept in-frame beta chains. Merged by CDR3 protein, the rows form single entries marked with the most common genes and DNA. The V and J calls come from TCRdb's annotation, not from the publication. Within this sample are 30,000 to 45,000 distinct CDR3 sequences, with roughly 7.2% of them counted one time only. The ten largest account for 29% of the sample.

The germline V gene yields ENHRY for CDR1 and SYGVKD for CDR2. The CDR3 goes from the cysteine to the phenylalanine over 14 residues. CDR3 DNA only is kept here, 42 bases in frame from base 1. Trimming takes 3 bases off V and 3 bases off J; junction bases not matched to a gene: 5. The sample holds a few counts of this clonotype. Its binding antigen is unknown. Per-nucleotide qualities are absent, and no much larger clonotype sits a single base away. This specimen was PBMCs, taken at surgery. This sequence was found in a female donor with early-stage non-small cell lung cancer. The rearranged segments are TRBV10-3 and TRBJ2-7; 7 bases in the middle match TRBD2. Read as DNA, the sequence is TGTGCCATCAGTGAATGGGGGACTATCTACGAGCAGTACTTC. Translated, it reads CAISEWGTIYEQYF.